The present T cell receptor (beta chain) was sequenced within a study of a mutant IDH1 vaccine in newly diagnosed glioma. Across the study: V12 occurred at week 35 and V13 at week 47. Study-level findings and limits: Top-clonotype changes in peripheral T cells seemed unrelated to pseudoprogression. Vaccine-induced immune responses were detected in over 90% of patients.

The time point is: week 35, safety follow-up. Alongside topical imiquimod, each dose of vaccine comprised 300 ug of mutant IDH1 20-mer peptide. As for this clone: What it binds is unknown.

Produced via immunoSEQ multiplex PCR; TCRdb's table is partial and in-frame only. The sample has tens of thousands of clones, 74% seen once; the top ten hold around 4.5%. This CDR3 contains 12 residues. Deletions cut 4 bases from V and 3 bases from J, with 4 bases between. Germline CDR1 reads LNHNV; CDR2 reads YYDKDF (reference sequence). The sequence derives from a man in his forties or fifties with glioma. This specimen was PBMCs, taken from a glioma patient whose treatment included an IDH1 peptide vaccine. The chain links TRBV15 to TRBJ1-5; D is ambiguous. CDR3 nucleotide sequence: TGTGCCACCAGCAACGCCAATCAGCCCCAGCATTTT. Its protein product is CATSNANQPQHF.